The rows below give T cell receptor beta chains drawn from one sample of a study of regulatory T cells in long-lasting Graves disease. TCRdb re-derived calls from the multiplex PCR reads in MiXCR, one entry per CDR3 protein. The sample contains over 350,000 distinct CDR3 sequences, approximately 15% of which appear only once. A further study also used this sample, focusing on T cells in Graves' hyperthyroidism and ophthalmopathy.

This specimen was peripheral blood mononuclear cells (PBMCs), taken at new diagnosis, from a patient treated with antithyroid drugs. All receptors come from a woman in her forties with Graves disease. Each CDR3 is given with its conserved first and last residue. A D gene is named only where the DNA matches it firmly. Expanded clones get a size class; other rows say once, few or many, or leave the size out.

clone_size,d_call,v_call,j_call,cdr3_nt,cdr3_aa
many,-,TRBV7-9,TRBJ2-3,TGTGCCAGCAGCTTGGGAGTAGGAGCAGATACGCAGTATTTT,CASSLGVGADTQYF
-,-,TRBV7-9,TRBJ2-5,TGTGCCAGCGGCGGACTACCCACTCAAGAGACCCAGTACTTC,CASGGLPTQETQYF
many,TRBD1,TRBV14,TRBJ2-1,TGTGCCAGCAGCCAAGATTTTAGAACCGGGACAGGGGGATACAATGAGCAGTTCTTC,CASSQDFRTGTGGYNEQFF
many,-,TRBV5-4,TRBJ2-5,TGTGCCAGCAGAACCCGGGCTAGCCCACAAGAGACCCAGTACTTC,CASRTRASPQETQYF
-,-,TRBV5-1,TRBJ1-4,TGCGCCAGCAGCCTGTCCCCAGTTGGAGAAAAACTGTTTTTT,CASSLSPVGEKLFF
few,-,TRBV6-1,TRBJ2-3,TGTGCCAGCAGCGTCACAGGAACGCCAGATACGCAGTATTTT,CASSVTGTPDTQYF
many,-,TRBV27,TRBJ2-7,TGTGCCAGCAGTCCCCCGGCTAGCATTAGGGGCGAGCAGTACTTC,CASSPPASIRGEQYF
many,TRBD2,TRBV13,TRBJ2-1,TGTGCCAGCAGCTTAGAAGGACTAGCGACCTACAATGAGCAGTTCTTC,CASSLEGLATYNEQFF
-,TRBD1,TRBV6-2/TRBV6-3,TRBJ2-3,TGTGCCAGCAGTTACGGGGGACAGGAGACAGATACGCAGTATTTT,CASSYGGQETDTQYF
-,TRBD2,TRBV20-1,TRBJ2-7,TGCAGTGCTAGGGACTCTCCGGGACTAGCGGCCTACGAGCAGTACTTC,CSARDSPGLAAYEQYF
-,-,TRBV30,TRBJ1-1,TGTGCCTGGACCCGCAGGAGGCCTGAAGCTTTCTTT,CAWTRRRPEAFF
many,-,TRBV7-2,TRBJ2-5,TGTGCCAGCAGCTCGGGACCTCCAAGGCAGTACTTC,CASSSGPPRQYF
many,-,TRBV2,TRBJ2-5,TGTGCCAGCAGTGAAACAGAGGGACTGGATTACCAAGAGACCCAGTACTTC,CASSETEGLDYQETQYF
many,-,TRBV5-1,TRBJ2-3,TGCGCCAGCAGCTTAGGATTTCGCCGCACAGATACGCAGTATTTT,CASSLGFRRTDTQYF
many,-,TRBV11-2,TRBJ2-7,TGTGCCAGCAGCTTAGACGGGACCGGACTTTGGGCGGCCGACTTCTCCTACGAGCAGTACTTC,CASSLDGTGLWAADFSYEQYF
-,-,TRBV19,TRBJ1-1,TGTGCCAGTAGTATAGGGGACGCCCGGAACACTGAAGCTTTCTTT,CASSIGDARNTEAFF
-,TRBD2,TRBV11-3,TRBJ2-5,TGTGCCAGCAGCTTGGGGGAGAGACTAGCGGCAAAAGAGACCCAGTACTTC,CASSLGERLAAKETQYF
-,-,TRBV4-1,TRBJ1-5,TGCGCCAGCAGCCGGATACAGGGACCCCTGCAGCCCCAGCATTTT,CASSRIQGPLQPQHF
-,-,TRBV4-3,TRBJ2-3,TGCGCCAGCAGCCAAGACCTTGACGAGAGTGGGGATACGCAGTATTTT,CASSQDLDESGDTQYF
many,-,TRBV7-2,TRBJ1-2,TGTGCCAGCAGCTTCTTGGGGACCTATGGCTACACCTTC,CASSFLGTYGYTF
few,-,TRBV28,TRBJ1-2,TGTGCCAGCAGGGGAGGCGTGGCCTATGGCTACACCTTC,CASRGGVAYGYTF
few,TRBD2,TRBV12-3/TRBV12-4,TRBJ2-1,TGTGCCAGCAGTCCTAGCGGGGGCCCCTACAATGAGCAGTTCTTC,CASSPSGGPYNEQFF
many,TRBD2,TRBV28,TRBJ2-1,TGTGCCAGCAGTACGGGACTAGCGTCAGCCAGCTCCTACAATGAGCAGTTCTTC,CASSTGLASASSYNEQFF
many,TRBD1,TRBV28,TRBJ2-7,TGTGCCAGCAGTCAAATGGGGACAGGCGGTTACGAGCAGTACTTC,CASSQMGTGGYEQYF
many,-,TRBV5-1,TRBJ2-5,TGCGCCAGCAGCTTGACAGGGTTTTTGGAGACCCAGTACTTC,CASSLTGFLETQYF
few,-,TRBV27,TRBJ1-1,TGTGCCAGCACAGTAGGGGGGGACGGGGGGAACACTGAAGCTTTCTTT,CASTVGGDGGNTEAFF
-,TRBD1,TRBV4-3,TRBJ2-5,TGCGCCAGCAGCCAAGAACAGGGGCAGGGGCAAGAGACCCAGTACTTC,CASSQEQGQGQETQYF
many,TRBD1,TRBV12-5,TRBJ2-7,TGTGCTAGTGGTTTGTCGGTCGGGACAGCCTACGAGCAGTACTTC,CASGLSVGTAYEQYF
many,-,TRBV15,TRBJ1-1,TGTGCCACCAGCAGAGGGGAGGGGTTCAACACTGAAGCTTTCTTT,CATSRGEGFNTEAFF
few,TRBD2,TRBV20-1,TRBJ2-1,TGCAGTCCAATCCACCCGGGACTAGCGGGAGGAGGCAATGAGCAGTTCTTC,CSPIHPGLAGGGNEQFF
-,TRBD2,TRBV5-6,TRBJ2-7,TGTGCCAGCTCCCATCTAGCGGGAGTCTCCTACGAGCAGTACTTC,CASSHLAGVSYEQYF
few,TRBD1,TRBV3-1,TRBJ1-2,TGTGCCAGCAGCAGCGTACCGGGACAGGGGGCAGGTGGCTACACCTTC,CASSSVPGQGAGGYTF
-,TRBD1,TRBV6-1,TRBJ1-5,TGTGCCAGCAGTACACAAACAGGGGTTGGCCAGCCCCAGCATTTT,CASSTQTGVGQPQHF
-,-,TRBV5-4,TRBJ2-3,TGTGCCAGCAGCTTGCAAGGGGGATTAGCAGATACGCAGTATTTT,CASSLQGGLADTQYF
-,TRBD2,TRBV28,TRBJ2-5,TGTGCCAGCAGTTTACCGGGACTAGCGGGAGGAGCAGAGACCCAGTACTTC,CASSLPGLAGGAETQYF
-,TRBD2,TRBV10-3,TRBJ2-1,TGTGCCATCAGTGAGGGGACTAGCGGGAGGCAATTCTACAATGAGCAGTTCTTC,CAISEGTSGRQFYNEQFF